The next 10 T cell receptor beta chains were all read from a single sample in a study of cytomegalovirus exposure and HLA in healthy donors. It was with 60 Vbeta and 13 Jbeta primers that the PCR ran. Using immunoSEQ multiplex PCR, the repertoire was profiled, and TCRdb retains in-frame clones only, with some absent. The sample records about 99,000 clones, around 77% being singletons. The sequencing sample was made of PBMCs. The source is a man aged 40-49 years in good health and CMV-seronegative.

The genes are TRBV6-5 and TRBJ2-7, with 11 bases matching TRBD2. Germline lookup yields CDR1 MNHEY and CDR2 SVGAGI. V lost 7 bases and J lost 5; bases outside the gene matches: 10. This CDR3 is 15 amino acids long. CDR3: CASMLAGGTIHEQYF. The CDR3 DNA reads as TGTGCCAGCATGTTAGCGGGGGGGACGATCCACGAGCAGTACTTC.

This rearrangement joins TRBV19 to TRBJ2-3; 12 positions match TRBD2. Trimming removed 10 bases from V and 2 bases from J; junction bases left unmatched: 10. Per the germline V gene, CDR1 is LNHDA and CDR2 is SQIVND (reference sequence). CDR3 size: 16 residues. The CDR3 DNA reads TGTGCCACGACGACGCTAGCGGGGGGGCCCACAGATACGCAGTATTTT. This translates into CATTTLAGGPTDTQYF.

A note on this clone: The conserved phenylalanine or tryptophan normally closing the CDR3 is absent here, so this likely arose from a read error. J is TRBJ2-7 and V is TRBV18; 7 nucleotides align to TRBD1. The V gene end was trimmed by 3 bases and the J gene end by 3 bases; junction bases not matched to a gene: 11. Germline CDR1 is KGHSH and CDR2 is LQKENI. This CDR3 has 16 residues. As DNA, the CDR3 is TGTGCCAGCTCACCCCTTCCAGGGACAGCGGTCTACGAGCAGTACTCC. This translates into CASSPLPGTAVYEQYS.

The V and J genes are TRBV5-1 and TRBJ2-5, with 10 nucleotides matching TRBD1. With V trimmed by 3 bases and J by 1 base, 6 bases remained unmatched. The CDR3 length is 16 residues. The germline CDR1 and CDR2 sequences are SGHRS and YFSETQ. Here the CDR3 reads CASSSTGGSVQETQYF. The CDR3 bases are TGCGCCAGCAGCTCGACAGGGGGCTCCGTCCAAGAGACCCAGTACTTC.

This chain links TRBV2 with TRBJ2-6, with 8 bases matching TRBD2. With V trimmed by 5 bases and J by 0 bases, 15 bases remained unmatched. This CDR3 has 20 residues. Germline values: CDR1 SNHLY, CDR2 FYNNEI. DNA of the CDR3: TGTGCCAGCAGTCGCGGGCCTCGGGAACGGGGGGGCTCTGGGGCCAACGTCCTGACTTTC. It is translated as CASSRGPRERGGSGANVLTF.

The CDR3 nucleotides read TGTGCCAGCAGCCGCGCCGTTCACTCCGGGACAGGGTACGATACGCAGTATTTT. Its translation is CASSRAVHSGTGYDTQYF. The rearrangement links TRBV28 to TRBJ2-3; 9 bases agree with TRBD1. V lost 6 bases to trimming and J lost 6 bases; unmatched junction nucleotides: 19. CDR3 length: 18 amino acids. Germline V CDR1 and CDR2: MDHEN, SYDVKM.

The rearrangement uses TRBV29-1 and TRBJ2-2, with unresolved D. This CDR3 has 12 amino acids. Germline lookup yields CDR1 SQVTM and CDR2 ANQGSEA. V lost 4 bases and J 3 bases, leaving 6 bases between the germline ends. The CDR3 DNA reads as TGCAGCGTTGCCCTACACACCGGGGAGCTGTTTTTT. The encoded protein is CSVALHTGELFF.

This clone was found once. J is TRBJ2-3 and V is TRBV29-1; 11 bases fit TRBD2. The CDR3 length is 13 residues. The V and J ends lost 7 bases and 3 bases, in that order; junction bases with no gene match: 3. Germline CDR1 is SQVTM and CDR2 is ANQGSEA. The CDR3 region is CSGIAGGTDTQYF. CDR3 in DNA: TGCAGCGGTATAGCGGGGGGGACAGATACGCAGTATTTT.

This clone was found a few times. The rearrangement links TRBV19 to TRBJ2-2, with a tentative D call TRBD2 (5 bases). The ends were cut back, 4 bases at V and 5 bases at J, with 17 bases in the middle. Germline V gene lookup returns CDR1 LNHDA and CDR2 SQIVND (reference sequence). The CDR3 is 16 amino acids. The CDR3 nucleotides are TGTGCCAGTAGTAATCCGGCGGACTCCTGGACCGGGGAGCTGTTTTTT. Translating it yields CASSNPADSWTGELFF. The variable domain in full, completed from reference TRBV19 and TRBJ2-2, reads DGGITQSPKYLFRKEGQNVTLSCEQNLNHDAMYWYRQDPGQGLRLIYYSQIVNDFQKGDIAEGYSVSREKKESFPLTVTSAQKNPTAFYLCASSNPADSWTGELFFGEGSRLTVL.

The chain joins TRBV2 to TRBJ1-4; 8 bases line up with TRBD1. The CDR3 runs 16 residues. CDR1 is SNHLY and CDR2 is FYNNEI in the germline V gene. V lost 6 bases, J lost 8 bases, and 14 bases stayed unmatched. CDR3 sequence: CASRTAQGAVLEKLFF. The CDR3 DNA reads TGTGCCAGCAGGACCGCGCAGGGGGCCGTACTGGAAAAACTGTTTTTT. The full variable domain, in which reference TRBV2 and TRBJ1-4 provide the parts outside the CDR3, is EPEVTQTPSHQVTQMGQEVILRCVPISNHLYFYWYRQILGQKVEFLVSFYNNEISEKSEIFDDQFSVERPDGSNFTLKIRSTKLEDSAMYFCASRTAQGAVLEKLFFGSGTQLSVL.